Presented here are 28 T cell receptor beta chains from one specimen sequenced in a study of blood T cell repertoires in COVID-19. Produced via immunoSEQ multiplex PCR; TCRdb's table is partial and in-frame only. Counted here are 88,000 or so clones, about 85% occurring once; the ten biggest clones make up 20% to 25%. What was sequenced was peripheral blood. Receptor source: a human donor in a cohort sampled during active COVID-19.

This rearrangement joins TRBV9 to TRBJ2-1; 9 nucleotides agree with TRBD2. Trimming cost V 3 bases and J 7 bases; bases outside gene matches: 14. This CDR3 has 17 residues. From germline, CDR1 is SGDLS and CDR2 YYNGEE. The CDR3 DNA is TGTGCCAGCAGCGGACGCATAGCGGGAGCTCTGGAGAATGAGCAGTTCTTC. Its protein product is CASSGRIAGALENEQFF.

The chain uses TRBV5-1 and TRBJ1-1; D is perhaps TRBD1 (5 bases). V gave up 1 base and J gave up 1 base, with 5 bases separating them. The CDR3 covers 13 residues. Germline CDR1 reads SGHRS; CDR2 reads YFSETQ. DNA for the CDR3: TGCGCCAGCAGCTTGCAGGGGAACACTGAAGCTTTCTTT. Its translation: CASSLQGNTEAFF. Filled out from reference TRBV5-1 and TRBJ1-1, the complete variable domain reads KAGVTQTPRYLIKTRGQQVTLSCSPISGHRSVSWYQQTPGQGLQFLFEYFSETQRNKGNFPGRFSGRQFSNSRSEMNVSTLELGDSALYLCASSLQGNTEAFFGQGTRLTVV.

V is TRBV11-2 and J is TRBJ2-3, with D unresolved. The germline CDR1 and CDR2 sequences are SGHAT and FQNNGV. The V gene lost 1 base and the J gene lost 2 bases, with 7 bases spanning the gap. This CDR3 region has 14 residues. The CDR3 loop is CASSLGQVTDTQYF. The CDR3 DNA is TGTGCCAGCAGCTTAGGGCAGGTCACAGATACGCAGTATTTT.

V usage is TRBV6-5 and J usage is TRBJ1-3, with D possibly TRBD1 on 6 matching bases. Trimming shortened V by 6 bases and J by 2 bases, and 14 bases separated the two germline ends. The CDR3 loop spans 15 amino acids. CDR1 is MNHEY, CDR2 SVGAGI, per germline. This CDR3 reads CASSPGGGAGNTIYF. In nucleotides, the CDR3 is TGTGCCAGCAGCCCCGGAGGGGGGGCTGGAAACACCATATATTTT.

The chain is built from TRBV5-4 and TRBJ2-2; TRBD1 aligns across 8 bases. The CDR3 has 14 residues. Germline CDR1 reads SGHNT; CDR2 reads YYREEE (reference sequence). J was trimmed by 6 bases and V by 2 bases; bases with no gene match: 3. CDR3 sequence (DNA): TGTGCCAGCAGCTTTCCAGGGGGCTCCGGGGAGCTGTTTTTT. Translated, it gives CASSFPGGSGELFF. The full variable domain, its missing parts supplied by reference TRBV5-4 and TRBJ2-2, is ETGVTQSPTHLIKTRGQQVTLRCSSQSGHNTVSWYQQALGQGPQFIFQYYREEENGRGNFPPRFSGLQFPNYSSELNVNALELDDSALYLCASSFPGGSGELFFGEGSRLTVL.

The V gene is TRBV6-5, the J gene TRBJ2-1; 8 bases are a match to TRBD1. Trimming took 6 bases from V and 7 from J; bases not matched to a gene: 11. The CDR3 runs 15 residues. The germline V gene has CDR1 MNHEY and CDR2 SVGAGI. DNA for the CDR3: TGTGCCAGCAGGGACATAACAGGGGGTCAGAATGAGCAGTTCTTC. Translated: CASRDITGGQNEQFF.

This rearrangement joins TRBV4-3 to TRBJ1-2, with unresolved D. CDR1 is LGHNA, CDR2 YSLEER, per germline. The germline V and J ends were trimmed by 0 bases and 4 bases, with 9 bases remaining between them. The CDR3 runs to 14 residues. The chain's CDR3 is CASSQDTASYGYTF. As DNA, the CDR3 is TGCGCCAGCAGCCAAGATACGGCTAGCTATGGCTACACCTTC.

The chain links TRBV5-4 to TRBJ2-3, with 14 positions matching TRBD2. With V trimmed by 4 bases and J by 5 bases, 3 bases remained unmatched. The CDR3 covers 15 residues. CDR1 and CDR2 (germline): SGHNT, YYREEE (reference sequence). CDR3 region: CASSMGLAGEDTQYF. As DNA, the CDR3 is TGTGCCAGCAGCATGGGACTAGCGGGAGAAGATACGCAGTATTTT.

This chain joins TRBV7-9 and TRBJ2-7; maybe TRBD2 (5 bases). The CDR3 runs 18 residues. Germline CDR1 SEHNR, CDR2 FQNEAQ (reference sequence). V lost 5 bases and J lost 2, with 25 bases in between. The CDR3 protein is CASSARTHPTSLPYEQYF. Written as DNA, the CDR3 is TGTGCCAGCAGCGCCAGGACCCACCCAACTAGTCTCCCCTACGAGCAGTACTTC.

The CDR3 nucleotides are TGTGCCAGCAGCCAAGGAGGAGCGGGAGAAGCCTACGAGCAGTACTTC. Protein sequence: CASSQGGAGEAYEQYF. The chain links TRBV4-2 to TRBJ2-7, with TRBD2 identical over 8 bases. Trimming took 1 base from V and 2 from J; bases not matched to a gene: 7. CDR1 and CDR2 from the germline V gene are LGHNA and YNFKEQ. The length of the CDR3 is 16 residues.

The CDR3 region is CASGGLGYEQYF. The CDR3 coding sequence is TGTGCCAGCGGAGGCCTGGGGTACGAGCAGTACTTC. This chain joins TRBV28 and TRBJ2-7, with D perhaps matching TRBD2 (5 bases). Germline loops: CDR1 MDHEN, CDR2 SYDVKM. This CDR3 contains 12 residues. V lost 8 bases and J 4 bases, leaving 12 bases between the germline ends.

The V call is TRBV28, the J call TRBJ2-5; 7 bases line up with TRBD1. Germline V gene sequence: CDR1 MDHEN, CDR2 SYDVKM. V lost 5 bases and J lost 4; bases outside the gene matches: 7. This CDR3 contains 14 residues. The DNA of the CDR3 is TGTGCCAGCAGTCCCGGACAGGTCGGAGAGACCCAGTACTTC. Its protein product is CASSPGQVGETQYF.

The chain employs TRBV4-3 and TRBJ2-7, with a tentative D call TRBD1 (6 bases). Trimming stripped 0 bases from V and 2 bases from J, with 14 bases between. The CDR3 sequence is 16 residues long. Germline V CDR1 and CDR2: LGHNA, YSLEER. The CDR3 sequence is CASSQDRAGEAYEQYF. Here the CDR3 DNA reads TGCGCCAGCAGCCAAGATCGGGCAGGGGAAGCCTACGAGCAGTACTTC.

This clone was seen a few times. V gene TRBV7-9 combines with J gene TRBJ2-4; D is ambiguous. V was shortened by 0 bases and J by 3 bases, with 9 bases between the two germline ends. Germline lookup yields CDR1 SEHNR and CDR2 FQNEAQ (reference sequence). This CDR3 comprises 15 residues. CDR3 in amino acids: CASSLALSGKNIQYF. CDR3 nucleotide sequence: TGTGCCAGCAGCTTAGCATTATCCGGCAAAAACATTCAGTACTTC.

The CDR3 is CASSLTSGRRNEQFF. The DNA for the CDR3 is TGTGCCAGCAGTCTCACTAGCGGGAGGAGGAATGAGCAGTTCTTC. V and J are TRBV28 and TRBJ2-1; TRBD2 aligns across 12 bases. The CDR3 is 15 amino acids. The J segment lost 7 bases and the V segment lost 5 bases, leaving 6 bases of the junction unmatched. The germline CDR1 and CDR2 sequences are MDHEN and SYDVKM.

In regard to this clone: One end of the junction varies from germline; a read error may be responsible. The chain combines TRBV24-1 with TRBJ2-1, with D tentatively TRBD1 (6 bases). Germline values: CDR1 KGHDR, CDR2 SFDVKD. This CDR3 contains 13 residues. For the CDR3, the DNA is TGTGCCACGAGTGGGACAACCCACAATGAGCAGTTCTTC. This codes for CATSGTTHNEQFF.

The chain combines TRBV5-1 with TRBJ2-7, with 9 bases matching TRBD1. The CDR3 runs to 14 residues. J gave up 5 bases and V 4 bases, and 7 bases lay outside the gene matches. Germline V gives CDR1 SGHRS, CDR2 YFSETQ. The CDR3 here is CASSREQGADEQYF. The DNA of the CDR3 is TGCGCCAGCAGCAGGGAACAGGGGGCGGACGAGCAGTACTTC. Variable domain in full (rest from reference TRBV5-1 and TRBJ2-7): KAGVTQTPRYLIKTRGQQVTLSCSPISGHRSVSWYQQTPGQGLQFLFEYFSETQRNKGNFPGRFSGRQFSNSRSEMNVSTLELGDSALYLCASSREQGADEQYFGPGTRLTVT.

The chain combines TRBV5-1 with TRBJ2-7; 10 nucleotides match TRBD1. This CDR3 has 14 residues. The J segment lost 4 bases and the V segment lost 4 bases, leaving 5 bases of the junction unmatched. CDR1 and CDR2 from the germline V gene are SGHRS and YFSETQ. CDR3 amino acids: CASSPRQGAYEQYF. The DNA of the CDR3 is TGCGCCAGCAGCCCTAGACAGGGGGCTTACGAGCAGTACTTC.

This chain links TRBV6-5 with TRBJ2-7; D might be TRBD2 (6 bases). The germline V and J ends were trimmed by 2 bases and 3 bases, with 11 bases remaining between them. Germline V lookup: CDR1 MNHEY, CDR2 SVGAGI. CDR3 size: 14 residues. DNA of the CDR3: TGTGCCAGCAGTTACGTCGGAGGGGACTACGAGCAGTACTTC. Translation: CASSYVGGDYEQYF.

The chain employs TRBV19 and TRBJ1-5, with a weak D call TRBD1 (6 bases). CDR3 size: 19 residues. The germline V gene encodes CDR1 LNHDA and CDR2 SQIVND (reference sequence). V was clipped by 5 bases and J by 0 bases, with 23 bases between them. The CDR3 DNA follows: TGTGCCAGTAGTCCCCGACCGACAGGCCGACTTTATAGCAATCAGCCCCAGCATTTT. Its protein is CASSPRPTGRLYSNQPQHF.

The chain couples TRBV4-2 to TRBJ2-1, with 11 bases aligning to TRBD2. Germline values: CDR1 LGHNA, CDR2 YNFKEQ. V trimming: 3 bases; J trimming: 6 bases; junction bases outside the gene matches: 13. The CDR3 is 18 residues long. The DNA for the CDR3 is TGTGCCAGCAGCCAGCGCCTACTAGCGGGAGTTCCGGGCAATGAGCAGTTCTTC. Translating it yields CASSQRLLAGVPGNEQFF.

The rearrangement uses TRBV7-9 and TRBJ1-4, with D possibly being TRBD1 (6 bases). The V and J ends lost 2 bases and 8 bases respectively, with 15 bases between them. CDR1 is SEHNR and CDR2 is FQNEAQ in the germline V gene (reference sequence). The CDR3 loop spans 15 amino acids. CDR3 protein: CASSLRGTRNEKLFF. Written as DNA, the CDR3 is TGTGCCAGCAGCTTAAGGGGGACAAGAAACGAAAAACTGTTTTTT.

This clone was observed once. The chain combines TRBV4-3 with TRBJ2-2; 11 bases are a match to TRBD2. V gave up 4 bases and J gave up 4 bases; unmatched junction bases: 2. The CDR3 is 15 amino acids. The germline CDR1 and CDR2 sequences are LGHNA and YSLEER. CDR3 protein: CASSLAGGSTGELFF. The CDR3 DNA sequence: TGCGCCAGCAGCCTAGCGGGAGGGAGCACCGGGGAGCTGTTTTTT.

This chain joins TRBV3-1 (or the pseudogene TRBV3-2) and TRBJ2-2; the match to TRBD2 covers 14 bases. The CDR3 covers 18 residues. V dropped 1 base and J dropped 7; count of bases not matched to a gene: 8. Per the germline V gene, CDR1 is LGHDT and CDR2 is YNNKEL (reference sequence). The CDR3 nucleotides read TGTGCCAGCAGCCAAGTGTCCGGGACTAGCGGGAGAGGCGGGGAGCTGTTTTTT. This encodes CASSQVSGTSGRGGELFF.

The chain's CDR3 is CASSHTGFYEQYF. The CDR3 DNA follows: TGTGCCAGCAGCCACACAGGGTTCTACGAGCAGTACTTC. This chain joins TRBV5-8 and TRBJ2-7; TRBD1 might be the D (6 bases). CDR1 SGHTS and CDR2 YDEGEE come from the germline V gene. V lost 4 bases, J lost 3 bases, and 11 bases lay in between. This CDR3 contains 13 residues.

The chain has TRBV7-8 and TRBJ1-6; a possible D gene is TRBD1 (6 bases). In germline, CDR1 is SGHVS, CDR2 FQNEAQ. The CDR3 contains 13 residues. V lost 9 bases and J lost 7, with 13 bases in between. CDR3 bases: TGTGCCAGTAGACAGGACGGGAATTCACCCCTCCACTTT. This encodes CASRQDGNSPLHF.

This chain joins TRBV2 and TRBJ2-1; 13 nucleotides line up with TRBD2. This CDR3 spans 17 amino acids. The germline gives CDR1 SNHLY, CDR2 FYNNEI. V gave up 6 bases and J gave up 6 bases; unmatched junction bases: 11. DNA for the CDR3: TGTGCCAGCAGAGAAACTAGCGGGAGGGAAGTTAGCAATGAGCAGTTCTTC. Its translation is CASRETSGREVSNEQFF.

The gene calls are TRBV10-1 and TRBJ2-1; D call uncertain. The CDR3 length is 13 residues. The V gene lost 5 bases and the J gene lost 0 bases, with 5 bases spanning the gap. CDR1 is WNHNN, CDR2 SYGVQD, per germline (reference sequence). The CDR3 reads CASSPSSYNEQFF. In nucleotides, the CDR3 is TGCGCCAGCAGTCCTAGCTCCTACAATGAGCAGTTCTTC.